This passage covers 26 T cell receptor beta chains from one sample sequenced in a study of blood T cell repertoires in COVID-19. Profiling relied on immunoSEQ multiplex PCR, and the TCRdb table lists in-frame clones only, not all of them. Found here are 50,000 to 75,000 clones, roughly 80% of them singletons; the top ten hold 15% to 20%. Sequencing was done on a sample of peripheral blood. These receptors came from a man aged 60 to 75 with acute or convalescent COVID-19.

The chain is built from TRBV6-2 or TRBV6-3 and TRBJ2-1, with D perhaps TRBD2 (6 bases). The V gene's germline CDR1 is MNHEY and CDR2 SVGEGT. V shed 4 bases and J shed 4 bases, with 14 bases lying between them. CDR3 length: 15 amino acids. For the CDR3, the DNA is TGTGCCAGCAGTTTATTAGCGGAGATATACAATGAGCAGTTCTTC. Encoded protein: CASSLLAEIYNEQFF.

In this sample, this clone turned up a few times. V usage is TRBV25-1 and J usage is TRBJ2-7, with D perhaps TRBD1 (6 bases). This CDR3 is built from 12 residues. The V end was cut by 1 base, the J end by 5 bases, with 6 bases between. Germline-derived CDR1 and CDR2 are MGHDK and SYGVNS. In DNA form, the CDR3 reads TGTGCCAGCAGTGAATGGGGGCACGAGCAGTACTTC. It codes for CASSEWGHEQYF.

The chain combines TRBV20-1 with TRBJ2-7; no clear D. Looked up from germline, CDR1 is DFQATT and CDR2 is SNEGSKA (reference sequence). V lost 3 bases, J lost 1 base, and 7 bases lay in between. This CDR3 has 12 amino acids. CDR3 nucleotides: TGCAGTGCTAGTGTAGTTTCCTACGAGCAGTACTTC. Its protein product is CSASVVSYEQYF.

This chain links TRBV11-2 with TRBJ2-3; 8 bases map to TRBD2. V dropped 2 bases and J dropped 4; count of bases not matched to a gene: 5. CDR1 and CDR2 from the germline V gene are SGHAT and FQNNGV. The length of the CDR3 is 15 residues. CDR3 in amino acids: CASSLQLAGSDTQYF. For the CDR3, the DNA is TGTGCCAGCAGCTTACAGCTAGCGGGCTCAGATACGCAGTATTTT.

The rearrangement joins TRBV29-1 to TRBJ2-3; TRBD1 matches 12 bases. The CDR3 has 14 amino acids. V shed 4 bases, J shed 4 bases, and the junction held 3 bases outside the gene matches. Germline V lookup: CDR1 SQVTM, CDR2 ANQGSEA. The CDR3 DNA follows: TGCAGCGTTGTCCGGGACAGGGGGCCAGATACGCAGTATTTT. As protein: CSVVRDRGPDTQYF.

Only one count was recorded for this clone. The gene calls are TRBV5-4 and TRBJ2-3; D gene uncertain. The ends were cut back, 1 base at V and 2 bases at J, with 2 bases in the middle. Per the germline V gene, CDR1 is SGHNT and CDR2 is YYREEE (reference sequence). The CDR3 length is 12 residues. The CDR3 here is CASSLLTDTQYF. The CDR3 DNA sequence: TGTGCCAGCAGCTTGCTCACAGATACGCAGTATTTT. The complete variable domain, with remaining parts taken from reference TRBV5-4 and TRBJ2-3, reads ETGVTQSPTHLIKTRGQQVTLRCSSQSGHNTVSWYQQALGQGPQFIFQYYREEENGRGNFPPRFSGLQFPNYSSELNVNALELDDSALYLCASSLLTDTQYFGPGTRLTVL.

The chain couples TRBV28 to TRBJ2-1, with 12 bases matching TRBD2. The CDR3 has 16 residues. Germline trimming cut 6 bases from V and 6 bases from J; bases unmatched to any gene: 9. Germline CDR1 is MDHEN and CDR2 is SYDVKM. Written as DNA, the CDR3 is TGTGCCAGCAGGCCAGCTAGCGGGAGGGCATTCAATGAGCAGTTCTTC. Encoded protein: CASRPASGRAFNEQFF.

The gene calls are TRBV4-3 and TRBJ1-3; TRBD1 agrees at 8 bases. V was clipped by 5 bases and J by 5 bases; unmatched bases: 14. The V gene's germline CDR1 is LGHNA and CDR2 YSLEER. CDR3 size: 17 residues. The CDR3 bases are TGCGCCAGCAGCGCCGGATACCAGGGGGCCGACAGAAACACCATATATTTT. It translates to CASSAGYQGADRNTIYF.

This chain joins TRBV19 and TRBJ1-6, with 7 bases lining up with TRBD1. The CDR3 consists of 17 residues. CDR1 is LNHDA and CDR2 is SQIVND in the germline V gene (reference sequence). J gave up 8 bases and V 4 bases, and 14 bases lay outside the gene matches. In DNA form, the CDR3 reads TGTGCCAGTAGTAAAATGGGGCACTACAGGGGAGATTCACCCCTCCACTTT. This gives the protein CASSKMGHYRGDSPLHF. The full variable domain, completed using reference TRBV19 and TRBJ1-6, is DGGITQSPKYLFRKEGQNVTLSCEQNLNHDAMYWYRQDPGQGLRLIYYSQIVNDFQKGDIAEGYSVSREKKESFPLTVTSAQKNPTAFYLCASSKMGHYRGDSPLHFGNGTRLTVT.

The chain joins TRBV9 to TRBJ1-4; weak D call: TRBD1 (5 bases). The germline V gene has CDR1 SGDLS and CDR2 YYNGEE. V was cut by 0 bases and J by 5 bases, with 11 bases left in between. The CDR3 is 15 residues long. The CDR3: CASSVEGAVNEKLFF. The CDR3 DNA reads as TGTGCCAGCAGCGTAGAAGGGGCCGTGAATGAAAAACTGTTTTTT.

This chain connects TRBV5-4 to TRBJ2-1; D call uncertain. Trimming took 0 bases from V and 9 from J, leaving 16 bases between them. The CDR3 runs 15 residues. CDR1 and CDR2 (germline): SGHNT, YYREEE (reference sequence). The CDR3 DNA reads TGTGCCAGCAGCTTGGACCCAACCCAGTTCAGTGAGCAGTTCTTC. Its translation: CASSLDPTQFSEQFF.

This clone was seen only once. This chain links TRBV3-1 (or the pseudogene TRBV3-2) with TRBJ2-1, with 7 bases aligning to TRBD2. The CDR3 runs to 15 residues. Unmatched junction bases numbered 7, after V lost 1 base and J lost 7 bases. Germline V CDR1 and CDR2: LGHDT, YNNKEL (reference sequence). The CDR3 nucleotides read TGTGCCAGCAGCCAAGCAAGCGGGATAGGGAATGAGCAGTTCTTC. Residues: CASSQASGIGNEQFF.

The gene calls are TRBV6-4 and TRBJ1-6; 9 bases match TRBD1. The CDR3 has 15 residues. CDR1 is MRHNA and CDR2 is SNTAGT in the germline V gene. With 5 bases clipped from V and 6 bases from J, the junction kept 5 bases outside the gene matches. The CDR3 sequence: CASSPTGGPNSPLHF. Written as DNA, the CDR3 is TGTGCCAGCAGTCCTACAGGGGGCCCTAATTCACCCCTCCACTTT.

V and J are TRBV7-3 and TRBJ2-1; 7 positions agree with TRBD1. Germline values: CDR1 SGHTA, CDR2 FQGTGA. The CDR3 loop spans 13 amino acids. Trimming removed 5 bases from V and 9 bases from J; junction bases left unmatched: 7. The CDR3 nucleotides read TGTGCCAGCAGCCCGGACAGGCATCGTGAGCAGTTCTTC. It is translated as CASSPDRHREQFF.

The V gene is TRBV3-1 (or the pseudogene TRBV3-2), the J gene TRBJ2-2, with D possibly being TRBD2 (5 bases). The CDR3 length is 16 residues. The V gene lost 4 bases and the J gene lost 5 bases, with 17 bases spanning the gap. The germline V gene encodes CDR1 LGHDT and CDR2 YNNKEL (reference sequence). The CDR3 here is CASSRGRGFTTGELFF. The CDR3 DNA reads TGTGCCAGCAGCCGTGGCCGAGGGTTTACTACCGGGGAGCTGTTTTTT.

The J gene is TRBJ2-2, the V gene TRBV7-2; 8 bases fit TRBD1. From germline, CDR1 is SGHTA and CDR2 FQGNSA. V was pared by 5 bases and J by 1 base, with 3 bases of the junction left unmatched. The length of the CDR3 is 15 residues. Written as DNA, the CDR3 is TGTGCCAGCAGCGGACAGGGCGGGAACACCGGGGAGCTGTTTTTT. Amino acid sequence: CASSGQGGNTGELFF.

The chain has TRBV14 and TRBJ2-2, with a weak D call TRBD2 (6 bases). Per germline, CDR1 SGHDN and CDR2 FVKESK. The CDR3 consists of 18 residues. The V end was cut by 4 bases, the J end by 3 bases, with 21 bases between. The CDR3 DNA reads TGTGCCAGCAGCCCCAGCCCCCGGACTATCGGGGACACCGGGGAGCTGTTTTTT. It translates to CASSPSPRTIGDTGELFF.

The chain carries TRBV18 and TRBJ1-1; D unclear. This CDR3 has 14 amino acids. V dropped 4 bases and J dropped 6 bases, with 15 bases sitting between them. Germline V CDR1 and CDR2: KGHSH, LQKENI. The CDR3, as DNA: TGTGCCAGCTCACTACTGCGGCCGAATGCTGAAGCTTTCTTT. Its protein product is CASSLLRPNAEAFF.

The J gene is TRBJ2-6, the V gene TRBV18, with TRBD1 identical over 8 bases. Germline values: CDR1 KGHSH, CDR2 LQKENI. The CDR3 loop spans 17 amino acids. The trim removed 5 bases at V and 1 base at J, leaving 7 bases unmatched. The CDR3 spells CASSIGQGGSGANVLTF. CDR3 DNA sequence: TGTGCCAGCTCAATCGGACAGGGCGGATCTGGGGCCAACGTCCTGACTTTC.

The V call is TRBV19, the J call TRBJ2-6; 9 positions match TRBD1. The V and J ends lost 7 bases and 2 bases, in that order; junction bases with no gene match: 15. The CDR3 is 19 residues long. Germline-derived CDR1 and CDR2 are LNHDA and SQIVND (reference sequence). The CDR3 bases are TGTGCCAGTACCCTGGGACTCGGACAGGGGACCCCTGGGGCCAACGTCCTGACTTTC. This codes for CASTLGLGQGTPGANVLTF.

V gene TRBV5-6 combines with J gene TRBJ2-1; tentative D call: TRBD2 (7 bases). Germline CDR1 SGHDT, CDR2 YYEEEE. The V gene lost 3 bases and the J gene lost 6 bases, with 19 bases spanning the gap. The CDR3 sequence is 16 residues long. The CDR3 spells CASSSTGRTRTNEQFF. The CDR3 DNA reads TGTGCCAGCAGCTCAACAGGGAGGACTAGAACCAATGAGCAGTTCTTC.

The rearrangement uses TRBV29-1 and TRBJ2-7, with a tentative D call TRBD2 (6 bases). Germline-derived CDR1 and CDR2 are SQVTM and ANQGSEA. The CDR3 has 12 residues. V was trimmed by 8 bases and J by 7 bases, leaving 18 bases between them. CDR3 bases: TGCAGCATCGGACTACCATTGGGGGAGCAGTACTTC. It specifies CSIGLPLGEQYF.

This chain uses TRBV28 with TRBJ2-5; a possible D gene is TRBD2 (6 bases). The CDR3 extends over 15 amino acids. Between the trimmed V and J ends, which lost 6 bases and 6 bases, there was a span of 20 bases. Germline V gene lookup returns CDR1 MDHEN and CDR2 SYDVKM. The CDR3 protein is CASRDLERGGKTQYF. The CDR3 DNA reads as TGTGCCAGCAGAGATTTAGAGAGGGGAGGAAAGACCCAGTACTTC. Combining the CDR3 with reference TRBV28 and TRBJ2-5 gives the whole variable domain DVKVTQSSRYLVKRTGEKVFLECVQDMDHENMFWYRQDPGLGLRLIYFSYDVKMKEKGDIPEGYSVSREKKERFSLILESASTNQTSMYLCASRDLERGGKTQYFGPGTRLLVL.

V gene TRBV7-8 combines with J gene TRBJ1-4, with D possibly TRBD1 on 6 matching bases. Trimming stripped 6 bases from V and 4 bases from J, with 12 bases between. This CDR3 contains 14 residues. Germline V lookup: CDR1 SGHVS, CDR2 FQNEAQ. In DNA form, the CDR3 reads TGTGCCAGCAGAGTAGGACAGTATAATGAAAAACTGTTTTTT. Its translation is CASRVGQYNEKLFF.

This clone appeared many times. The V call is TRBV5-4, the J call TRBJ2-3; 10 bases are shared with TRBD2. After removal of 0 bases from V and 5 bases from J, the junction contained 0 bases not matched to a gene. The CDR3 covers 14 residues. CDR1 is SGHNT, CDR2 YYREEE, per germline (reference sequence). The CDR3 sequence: CASSLEREGDTQYF. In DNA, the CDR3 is TGTGCCAGCAGCTTGGAGCGGGAGGGAGATACGCAGTATTTT.

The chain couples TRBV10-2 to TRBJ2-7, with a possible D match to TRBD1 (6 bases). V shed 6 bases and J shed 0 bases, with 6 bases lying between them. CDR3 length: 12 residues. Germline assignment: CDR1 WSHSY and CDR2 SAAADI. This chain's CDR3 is CASRTGSYEQYF. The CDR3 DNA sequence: TGCGCCAGCAGGACAGGCTCCTACGAGCAGTACTTC.